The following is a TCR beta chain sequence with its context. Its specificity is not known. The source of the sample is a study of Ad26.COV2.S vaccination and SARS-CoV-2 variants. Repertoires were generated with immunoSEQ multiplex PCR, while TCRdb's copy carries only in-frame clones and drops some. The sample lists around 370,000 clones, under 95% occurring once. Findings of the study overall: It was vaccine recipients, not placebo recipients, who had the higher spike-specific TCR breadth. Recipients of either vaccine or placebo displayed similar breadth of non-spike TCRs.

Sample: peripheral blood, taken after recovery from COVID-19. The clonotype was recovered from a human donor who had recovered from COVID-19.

CDR3 in DNA: TGTGCCAGCAGTTTAGGGTGGCAGCCCCAGCATTTT. Translating gives CASSLGWQPQHF. The chain uses TRBV28 and TRBJ1-5; no clear D gene. The CDR3 loop spans 12 amino acids. V lost 2 bases, J lost 7 bases, and 6 bases lay in between. Per the germline V gene, CDR1 is MDHEN and CDR2 is SYDVKM.